Reported below is one TCR beta chain. This clonotype was detected many times. Its antigen remains undetermined. No base quality values were provided; no much bigger clone lies one nucleotide off. The data are from a study of regulatory T cells in long-lasting Graves disease listed by TCRdb under 2021. Study-level background: Persistent Graves' disease was defined as persistently positive TSH receptor autoantibodies together with antithyroid drug treatment for over 5 years. Persistent Graves' disease patients in the clinical cohort had taken antithyroid drugs for around 11 years on average. The study was registered as a clinical trial and conducted in China. A total of about 35 samples underwent TCR sequencing, from some 13 patients with persistent Graves' disease and 20 or so patients with newly diagnosed Graves' disease. Peripheral blood TCR sequencing and RNA sequencing compared persistent Graves' disease patients with newly diagnosed Graves' disease patients.

This specimen's time point label, per the study, means: persistent/refractory GD, antithyroid drugs over 5 years with positive TRAb. For both TCR sequencing and RNA sequencing, RNA was extracted from PBMCs in TRIzol. The diagnosis of Graves' disease followed American Thyroid Association guidelines. Patients for the study were recruited at an endocrinology department in Xi'an, China. Each patient gave approximately 9.7 milliliters of peripheral blood, collected in an EDTA anticoagulant tube. Ficoll Paque Plus density gradient separation was used to isolate PBMCs, and no further T cell sorting was performed. An Agilent 2100 Bioanalyzer and agarose gel were used to check RNA quality, and a NanoDrop 2000 was used to measure RNA concentration. The method was multiplex PCR. Sequencing was carried out with an Illumina HiSeq 4000. To build TCR beta libraries, CDR3 regions were amplified by Arm-PCR using iRepertoire HTBI primers. Gel purification was performed on PCR products prior to sequencing. The original methods were these. Across samples, some 62 TRBV and 15 or so TRBJ segments were identified and used for gene usage analysis of CDR3 amino acid clonotypes. COPE and FqMerger were used to merge the filtered high-quality paired reads into contigs. Contigs were aligned with BLAST to IMGT TRBV, TRBD and TRBJ reference genes, and CDR3 was defined per IMGT. Clonotypes above 0.1% frequency were classified as highly expanded clones. Shannon entropy was used to measure repertoire diversity, and the Gini coefficient was used to measure V-J evenness. A clonotype was considered public if more than one individual shared it. TCRdb applied fastp at Q25 and MiXCR to the public reads, then kept only in-frame beta chains. Under each unique CDR3 protein, matching rows form one entry showing the most common genes and DNA. The V and J calls and clone size come from TCRdb's table, not from the authors' own analysis. Recorded for this sample are 650,000 to 850,000 distinct CDR3 sequences; 25% to 35% of them occurred a single time. The ten most abundant clones make up about two fifths of the sample.

Overall results and qualifications from the work: Only the TCR beta chain was sequenced and analyzed. Compared with newly diagnosed patients, persistent Graves' disease patients had lower TCR Shannon entropy and fewer highly expanded clones, which suggests clonal expansion. Preferential use of TRBV28, TRBJ1-2 and TRBJ2-5 was observed in persistent disease, whereas TRBV20-1 and TRBJ2-1 were favored in newly diagnosed disease. More public clonotypes were shared among persistent patients (roughly 2,700) than among newly diagnosed patients (roughly 1,000). The study examined only peripheral blood because the primary lesion, thyroid tissue, could not be accessed. The authors noted that the small sample size was a limitation that may lower accuracy.

V is cut by 1 base and J by 4 bases, and the space between the germline ends is 10 bases. The CDR3 starts with the cysteine, ends with the phenylalanine, and has 14 residues. CDR3 DNA is the only sequence kept; it has 42 bases, read in frame from the first base. The receptor comes from a female donor with Graves disease. Sequencing was performed on peripheral blood mononuclear cells (PBMCs), taken when the disease was refractory, from a patient treated with antithyroid drugs. The rearrangement joined TRBV12-3 or TRBV12-4 to TRBJ1-1; TRBD1 is a possible D gene, resting on 6 matching bases. The CDR3 has the sequence CASSLDRAGTEAFF. The DNA reads as follows: TGTGCCAGCAGTTTAGACAGGGCGGGCACTGAAGCTTTCTTT.